The sequence of this T cell receptor (beta chain) was determined in a study of CD8 T cells in Susac syndrome. Per the germline V gene, CDR1 is GTSNPN and CDR2 is SVGIG (reference sequence). With V trimmed by 2 bases and J by 3 bases, 4 bases remained unmatched. The CDR3 sequence is 14 residues long. Findings of the study overall: The authors acknowledged that their TCR sequencing and HLA analysis involved a relatively small number of individuals.

RNA in amounts of 0.5 to 1 ug was reverse transcribed with random hexamers. An immunoSEQ multiplex PCR generated amplified TCR beta CDR3 products spanning 54 Vbeta and 13 Jbeta. Using its own MiXCR run on the immunoSEQ multiplex PCR reads, TCRdb lists one record per CDR3 protein. The table has just over 300,000 distinct CDR3 sequences, about 90% seen once. Sequencing of TCR beta was performed on blood CD8+ T cells and on blood CD4+ T cells. TEMRA cells were enriched by FACS, while CD8+ and CD4+ T cells were obtained through a negative isolation that was performed magnetically. On this clonotype: Its antigen is not known.

The sequencing input was CD4+ T cells from PBMCs. The chain is built from TRBV30 and TRBJ2-1, with TRBD2 identical over 7 bases. The origin of this receptor is a human donor with multiple sclerosis. Here the CDR3 DNA reads TGTGCCTGGAGTAGGGGAGGGGACTACAATGAGCAGTTCTTC. Translating it yields CAWSRGGDYNEQFF.